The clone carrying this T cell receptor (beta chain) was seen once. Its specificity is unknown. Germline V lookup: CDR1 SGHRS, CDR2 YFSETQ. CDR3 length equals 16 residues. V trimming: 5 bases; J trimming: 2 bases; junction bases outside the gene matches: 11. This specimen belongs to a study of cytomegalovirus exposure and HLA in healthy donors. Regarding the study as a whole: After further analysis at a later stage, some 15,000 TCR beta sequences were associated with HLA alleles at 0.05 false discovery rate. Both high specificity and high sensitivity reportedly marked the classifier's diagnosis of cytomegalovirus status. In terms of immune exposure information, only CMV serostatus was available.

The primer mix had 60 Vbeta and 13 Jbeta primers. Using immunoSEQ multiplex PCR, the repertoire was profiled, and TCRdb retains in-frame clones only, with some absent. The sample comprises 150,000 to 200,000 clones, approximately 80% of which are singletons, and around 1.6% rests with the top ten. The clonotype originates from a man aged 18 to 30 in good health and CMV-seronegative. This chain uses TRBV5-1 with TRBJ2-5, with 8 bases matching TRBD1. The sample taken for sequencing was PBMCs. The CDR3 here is CASRETGTGIQETQYF. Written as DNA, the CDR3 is TGCGCCAGCAGGGAAACCGGGACAGGAATACAAGAGACCCAGTACTTC.